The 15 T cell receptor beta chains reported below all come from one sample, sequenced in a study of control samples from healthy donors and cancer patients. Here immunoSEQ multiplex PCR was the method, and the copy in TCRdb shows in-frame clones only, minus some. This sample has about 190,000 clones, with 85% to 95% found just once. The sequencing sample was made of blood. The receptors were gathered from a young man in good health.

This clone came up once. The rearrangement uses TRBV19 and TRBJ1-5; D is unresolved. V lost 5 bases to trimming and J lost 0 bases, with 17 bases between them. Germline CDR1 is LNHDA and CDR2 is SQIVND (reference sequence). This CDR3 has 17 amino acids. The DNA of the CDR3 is TGTGCCAGTAGTTTTGGGGTCGCAGGAATTAGCAATCAGCCCCAGCATTTT. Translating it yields CASSFGVAGISNQPQHF.

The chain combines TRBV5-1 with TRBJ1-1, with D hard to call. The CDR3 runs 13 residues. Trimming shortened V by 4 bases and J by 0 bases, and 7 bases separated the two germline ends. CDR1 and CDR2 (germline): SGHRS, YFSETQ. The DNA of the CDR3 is TGCGCCAGCAGCGGAGGGATGAACACTGAAGCTTTCTTT. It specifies CASSGGMNTEAFF.

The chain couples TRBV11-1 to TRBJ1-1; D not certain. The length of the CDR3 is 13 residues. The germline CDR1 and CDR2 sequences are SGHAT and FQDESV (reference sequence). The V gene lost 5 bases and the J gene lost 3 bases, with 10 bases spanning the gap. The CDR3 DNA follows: TGTGCCAGCAGCCAACTACTGTACACTGAAGCTTTCTTT. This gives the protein CASSQLLYTEAFF.

DNA for the CDR3: TGTGCCAGCAGTTGGACCAATAAACGGAAAGAGACCCAGTACTTC. It translates to CASSWTNKRKETQYF. V and J are TRBV6-5 and TRBJ2-5; D gene ambiguous. This CDR3 has 15 amino acids. Germline V lookup: CDR1 MNHEY, CDR2 SVGAGI. The V and J ends lost 4 bases and 3 bases respectively, with 15 bases between them.

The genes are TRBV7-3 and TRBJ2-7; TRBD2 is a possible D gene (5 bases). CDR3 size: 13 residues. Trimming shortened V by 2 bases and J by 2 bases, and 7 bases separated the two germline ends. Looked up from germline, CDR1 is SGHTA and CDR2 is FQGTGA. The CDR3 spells CASSLEGTYEQYF. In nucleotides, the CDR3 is TGTGCCAGCAGCTTAGAGGGTACCTACGAGCAGTACTTC.

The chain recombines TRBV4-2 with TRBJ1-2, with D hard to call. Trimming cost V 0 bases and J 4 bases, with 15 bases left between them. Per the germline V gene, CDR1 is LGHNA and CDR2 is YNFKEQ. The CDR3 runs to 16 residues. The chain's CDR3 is CASSQDLGRSFYGYTF. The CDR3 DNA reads TGTGCCAGCAGCCAAGATCTAGGAAGGTCGTTCTATGGCTACACCTTC.

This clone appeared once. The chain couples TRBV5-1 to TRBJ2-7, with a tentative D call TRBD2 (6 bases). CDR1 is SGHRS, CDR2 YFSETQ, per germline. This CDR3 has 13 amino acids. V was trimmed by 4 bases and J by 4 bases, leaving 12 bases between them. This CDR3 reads CASSSGQSYEQYF. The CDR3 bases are TGCGCCAGCAGCAGCGGGCAGTCATACGAGCAGTACTTC.

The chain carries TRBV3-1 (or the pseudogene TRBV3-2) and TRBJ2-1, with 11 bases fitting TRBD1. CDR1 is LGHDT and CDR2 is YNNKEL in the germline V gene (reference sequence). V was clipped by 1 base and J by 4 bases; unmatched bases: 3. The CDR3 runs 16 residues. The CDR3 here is CASSQGGTGGYNEQFF. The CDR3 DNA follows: TGTGCCAGCAGCCAAGGCGGGACAGGGGGATACAATGAGCAGTTCTTC.

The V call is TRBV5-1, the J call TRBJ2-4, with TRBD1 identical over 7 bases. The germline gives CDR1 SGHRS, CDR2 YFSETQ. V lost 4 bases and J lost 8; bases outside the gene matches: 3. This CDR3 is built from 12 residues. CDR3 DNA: TGCGCCAGCAGCCTGCAGGGGGACATTCAGTACTTC. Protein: CASSLQGDIQYF.

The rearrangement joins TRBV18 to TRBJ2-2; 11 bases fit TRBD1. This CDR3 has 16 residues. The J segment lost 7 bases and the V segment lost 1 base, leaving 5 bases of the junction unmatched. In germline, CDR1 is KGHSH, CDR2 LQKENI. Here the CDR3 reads CASSPRGTGGDGELFF. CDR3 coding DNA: TGTGCCAGCTCACCACGCGGGACAGGGGGTGACGGGGAGCTGTTTTTT. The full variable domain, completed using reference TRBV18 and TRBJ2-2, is NAGVMQNPRHLVRRRGQEARLRCSPMKGHSHVYWYRQLPEEGLKFMVYLQKENIIDESGMPKERFSAEFPKEGPSILRIQQVVRGDSAAYFCASSPRGTGGDGELFFGEGSRLTVL.

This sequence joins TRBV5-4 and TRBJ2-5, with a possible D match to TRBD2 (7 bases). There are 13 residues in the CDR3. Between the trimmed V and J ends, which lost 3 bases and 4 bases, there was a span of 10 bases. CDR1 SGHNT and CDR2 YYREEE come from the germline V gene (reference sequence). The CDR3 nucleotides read TGTGCCAGCAGCTGGAGGGGGGGAGAGACCCAGTACTTC. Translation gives CASSWRGGETQYF.

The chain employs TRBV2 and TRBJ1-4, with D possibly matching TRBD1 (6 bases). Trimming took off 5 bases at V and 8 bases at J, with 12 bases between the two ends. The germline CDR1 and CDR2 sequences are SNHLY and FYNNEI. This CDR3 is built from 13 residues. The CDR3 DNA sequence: TGTGCCAGCAGTCCCAACAGGGAAGAAAAACTGTTTTTT. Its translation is CASSPNREEKLFF.

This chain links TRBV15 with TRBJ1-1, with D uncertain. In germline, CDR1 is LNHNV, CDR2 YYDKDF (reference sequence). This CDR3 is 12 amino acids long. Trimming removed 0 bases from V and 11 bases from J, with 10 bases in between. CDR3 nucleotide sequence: TGTGCCACCAGCAGAGACTCACAACGGGCTTTCTTT. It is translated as CATSRDSQRAFF.

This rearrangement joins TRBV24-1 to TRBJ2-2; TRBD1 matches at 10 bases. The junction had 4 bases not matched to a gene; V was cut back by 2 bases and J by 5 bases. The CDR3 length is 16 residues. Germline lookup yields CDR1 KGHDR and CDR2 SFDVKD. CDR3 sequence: CATSDSGTGVTGELFF. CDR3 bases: TGTGCCACCAGTGATTCAGGGACAGGGGTAACCGGGGAGCTGTTTTTT.

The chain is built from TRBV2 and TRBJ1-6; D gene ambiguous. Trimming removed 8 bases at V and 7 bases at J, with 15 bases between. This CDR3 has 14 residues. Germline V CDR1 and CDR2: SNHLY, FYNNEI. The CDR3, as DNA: TGTGCCAGCGGTGGGAATAACTTAAATTCACCCCTCCACTTT. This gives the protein CASGGNNLNSPLHF.